The subject of this entry is one TCR beta chain. Membership in each cohort depended on participant-reported clinical history. This sample is drawn from a study of blood T cell repertoires in COVID-19. About the study: The United States, Italy and Spain supplied acute and convalescent COVID-19 samples. The analysed material was cDNA or gDNA that came from T cells, B-cell-depleted T cells, or PBMCs.

This CDR3 has 13 amino acids. Trimming cost V 4 bases and J 9 bases, with 13 bases left between them. Germline assignment: CDR1 SNHLY and CDR2 FYNNEI. As handled by the study authors: The assay estimated nucleated cells by amplifying reference gene primers. The table came from immunoSEQ multiplex PCR; TCRdb's copy has only in-frame clones and leaves some out. The V and J calls and the clone size are those of that table, but D and trimming were determined from the DNA. In the table there are a few hundred thousand clones, 85% to 90% of which are singletons. The sample consisted of PBMCs or T cells enriched from blood (not recorded which). The J gene is TRBJ1-5, the V gene TRBV2, with a weak D call TRBD1 (6 bases). The receptor was derived from a woman younger than 35 who had recovered from COVID-19. The CDR3 sequence is CASSVTGYGPQHF. The CDR3 DNA is TGTGCCAGCAGTGTCACAGGGTATGGGCCCCAGCATTTT.